This T cell receptor beta chain was profiled in a study of follicular helper T cells after annual influenza vaccination (dated by TCRdb to 2016 to 2017). Describing the broader study: After each seasonal influenza vaccination, blood samples were collected on days 0, 7 and 28. To look at recall of cTfh clones, some subjects were tracked through successive annual vaccinations covering the 2013-2014, 2014-2015 and 2015-2016 seasons. One week after vaccination, a second recruited cohort of eleven to twelve subjects (Table S1) displayed a similar ICOS+CD38+ cTfh response. Multi-year samples were available for six subjects, with four spanning two vaccination seasons and two spanning three seasons. The 2013-2014 samples were cryopreserved, while the 2015 samples were processed right after collection. General conclusions and limits of the study: With successive annual vaccinations, a recurrent oligoclonal ICOS+CD38+ cTfh response was recalled, and this response contained tetramer and AIM influenza-specific clonotypes. Day 7 ICOS+CD38+ clones were most often found later in ICOS-CD38- cTfh, suggesting that subset may serve as a memory reservoir. Only roughly 10-21% of analyzed cells yielded productive TCRB sequences, so sampling of rare clonotypes was not possible. ICOS+CD38+ cTfh clonality correlated with the frequency of that population, and its change correlated with the change in circulating plasmablast frequency.

According to the study, the label for this sample's time point signals: 2015-2016 season, 7 days after influenza vaccination. Adults received seasonal inactivated influenza vaccine (Fluvarix), and TCRB sequencing tracked sorted blood CD4 subsets before and after vaccination. To be eligible, subjects had to live in the community and must not have received influenza vaccine in the previous 6 months. Exclusions included influenza vaccine contraindications, substance abuse, HIV/AIDS, active malignancy, immunomodulatory medication and active illness such as respiratory infection. At each time point, about 40 to 100 mL of blood was collected. Non-naive CD4+CXCR5+PD-1+ cells were defined as circulating Tfh and were sorted into two fractions, ICOS+CD38+ and ICOS-CD38-. Either Ficoll-Paque PLUS or SepMate separation was used to isolate PBMC. Before DNA extraction, cell subsets were sorted from PBMC on a BD FACS Aria.

About this clone: The specificity of this receptor is unknown. No per-base quality is available; no much larger clone lies one base away.

From the cysteine through the phenylalanine, the CDR3 covers 13 amino acids. Only CDR3 DNA is held: 39 bases, read in frame from base 1. A distance of 7 bases separates the germline ends of V and J, which lose 5 bases and 2 bases respectively. For CDR1 and CDR2, the germline V gene lists SGHTA and FQGNSA. Libraries were built with the immunoSEQ multiplex PCR assay. Adaptive Biotechnologies handled the TCRB amplification, library preparation, sequencing and preliminary bioinformatics at Survey level resolution. For TCRB sequencing, genomic DNA from sorted cTfh populations was amplified by multiplex PCR. Under the source paper's analysis protocol: In R, clonality was calculated as 1 minus the normalized Shannon entropy, and the Gini index was computed using the R package ineq. Overlap score was the summed counts of shared sequences divided by total counts of all sequences in both compared samples. Significance of shared clonotypes was assessed by Fisher's exact test, with a theoretical repertoire of 10^7 TCRB sequences assumed. Here the immuneACCESS table is served through TCRdb, limited to in-frame sequences with V and J called. Missing clones are a known gap in these copies; in checked studies unresolved V genes cover under half, and the rest lacks a known reason. For V, J and clone size, that table is used; D and trimming come from the DNA. Recorded for this sample are 650 to 900 clones; 70% to 85% of them occurred a single time. The biggest ten clones account for approximately 5.7% of the sample.

The input for sequencing was CXCR5+ CD38+ circulating T follicular helper cells from blood, taken 7 days after influenza vaccination. In light of the paper, this sample's cell subset or site label describes: circulating Tfh, non-naive CD4+CXCR5+PD-1+ (ICOS+CD38+ or ICOS-CD38-). The clonotype was recovered from an adult who received the influenza vaccine. Rearrangement joined TRBV7-2 to TRBJ1-3, with no confident D gene call. The CDR3: CASSLNTGNTIYF. The DNA sequence is as follows: TGTGCCAGCAGCCTAAACACTGGAAACACCATATATTTT.